Below are 18 T cell receptor beta chains sequenced from a single sample in a study of blood T cells in healthy people across ages. Primed by a sample-barcoded 5' primer and a J-beta primer mix, a second PCR proceeded for about 6 to 11 cycles. TCRdb passed the 5' RACE reads through MiXCR, listing each CDR3 protein once. The sample has about 800,000 distinct CDR3 sequences; about 25% are singletons. These data also formed part of another study, on T cells of mothers and their children.

The material sequenced was blood. These receptor sequences come from a boy between 10 and 17 years old in good health.

J is TRBJ1-2 and V is TRBV29-1, with no clear D. This CDR3 has 12 residues. Per the germline V gene, CDR1 is SQVTM and CDR2 is ANQGSEA. Trimming shortened V by 6 bases and J by 8 bases, and 16 bases separated the two germline ends. The CDR3 DNA follows: TGCAGCGTCCAAGGGCGGAGCTTAGGCTACACCTTC. This codes for CSVQGRSLGYTF.

About this clonotype: One junction end disagrees with the germline gene, perhaps due to a read error. This chain connects TRBV29-1 to TRBJ2-2; TRBD2 might be the D (6 bases). From germline, CDR1 is SQVTM and CDR2 ANQGSEA. The length of the CDR3 is 12 residues. The CDR3 DNA reads as TGCAGCGCTGCCCCGAACACCGGGGGGCTGTTTTTT. Translating it yields CSAAPNTGGLFF.

The chain employs TRBV24-1 and TRBJ2-1; possible D gene TRBD2, 6 bases. Trimming took 4 bases from V and 8 from J, leaving 17 bases between them. CDR3 length equals 15 residues. CDR1 is KGHDR and CDR2 is SFDVKD in the germline V gene. This CDR3 reads CATSDPEGPGDEQFF. The CDR3 bases are TGTGCCACCAGTGACCCCGAAGGGCCGGGGGATGAGCAGTTCTTC.

The V call is TRBV28, the J call TRBJ2-4; 9 nucleotides match TRBD1. Trimming cost V 4 bases and J 0 bases; bases outside gene matches: 7. The CDR3 contains 17 residues. Germline CDR1 MDHEN, CDR2 SYDVKM. As DNA, the CDR3 is TGTGCCAGCAGTTGGGAGGGACAGGGTTTAGCCAAAAACATTCAGTACTTC. It yields the protein CASSWEGQGLAKNIQYF.

The rearrangement joins TRBV29-1 to TRBJ2-7; the D gene is possibly TRBD1 (6 bases). V lost 7 bases and J 6 bases, leaving 19 bases between the germline ends. The CDR3 runs to 13 residues. In germline, CDR1 is SQVTM, CDR2 ANQGSEA. The CDR3 loop is CSARQVNSLEQYF. DNA for the CDR3: TGCAGCGCCCGACAGGTTAACTCCCTCGAGCAGTACTTC.

The chain combines TRBV15 with TRBJ2-1; 8 bases line up with TRBD2. CDR1 LNHNV and CDR2 YYDKDF come from the germline V gene (reference sequence). The CDR3 runs to 15 residues. V shed 3 bases and J 1 base; nucleotides not matched to a gene: 2. In DNA, the CDR3 is TGTGCCACCAGCAGCCGGGGGGGGTCCTACAATGAGCAGTTCTTC. It encodes CATSSRGGSYNEQFF.

This clonotype was observed a handful of times. The V and J genes are TRBV5-1 and TRBJ2-4, with TRBD2 matching over 9 bases. Unmatched junction bases numbered 9, after V lost 1 base and J lost 1 base. The CDR3 length is 18 residues. From germline, CDR1 is SGHRS and CDR2 YFSETQ. The CDR3 region is CASSLTSGQLLAKNIQYF. CDR3 DNA: TGCGCCAGCAGCTTGACTAGCGGGCAATTACTGGCCAAAAACATTCAGTACTTC.

This clonotype was seen many times. The chain recombines TRBV29-1 with TRBJ2-5, with 9 nucleotides matching TRBD2. Germline CDR1 is SQVTM and CDR2 is ANQGSEA. Trimming removed 8 bases from V and 5 bases from J; junction bases left unmatched: 12. The CDR3 consists of 14 residues. The chain's CDR3 is CSTPSGTRVETQYF. DNA for the CDR3: TGCAGCACTCCTAGCGGGACTAGGGTGGAGACCCAGTACTTC.

V and J are TRBV2 and TRBJ2-1; 10 bases match TRBD2. J was trimmed by 9 bases and V by 2 bases; bases with no gene match: 10. This CDR3 has 16 residues. Per the germline V gene, CDR1 is SNHLY and CDR2 is FYNNEI. CDR3 protein: CASSESLLAGVAEQFF. The CDR3 coding sequence is TGTGCCAGCAGTGAATCTTTGCTAGCGGGAGTTGCTGAGCAGTTCTTC.

The J gene is TRBJ2-7, the V gene TRBV19; D perhaps matches TRBD2 (6 bases). The CDR3 has 14 residues. V lost 3 bases and J 5 bases, leaving 14 bases between the germline ends. Germline loops: CDR1 LNHDA, CDR2 SQIVND (reference sequence). CDR3 residues: CASSIYGGVDEQYF. For the CDR3, the DNA is TGTGCCAGTAGTATCTATGGAGGGGTCGACGAGCAGTACTTC.

This clonotype was detected only a few times. V gene TRBV24-1 combines with J gene TRBJ1-3; D unresolved. The CDR3 is 14 amino acids. Trimming pared 4 bases from V and 5 bases from J, leaving 11 bases between. CDR1 and CDR2 (germline): KGHDR, SFDVKD. CDR3 coding DNA: TGTGCCACCAGTGACCCCGCGGATCGAAACACCATATATTTT. Translation: CATSDPADRNTIYF.

Only a few counts were recorded for this clonotype. This CDR3 reads CASSSERSSYNEQFF. In DNA form, the CDR3 reads TGTGCCAGCAGCTCCGAACGGAGCTCCTACAATGAGCAGTTCTTC. V gene TRBV7-9 combines with J gene TRBJ2-1; D is ambiguous. Germline CDR1 is SEHNR and CDR2 is FQNEAQ (reference sequence). Deletions cut 4 bases from V and 0 bases from J, with 10 bases between. CDR3 length: 15 amino acids.

At least ten counts were recorded for this clonotype. The gene calls are TRBV11-2 and TRBJ2-5; D is possibly TRBD2 (5 bases). Germline V gene lookup returns CDR1 SGHAT and CDR2 FQNNGV. This CDR3 is 14 amino acids long. With 4 bases removed from V and 7 bases from J, the gap between germline ends came to 16 bases. CDR3 region: CASSWPVLVATQYF. CDR3 in DNA: TGTGCCAGCAGCTGGCCTGTACTAGTCGCGACCCAGTACTTC.

This clonotype was observed a few times. The chain is built from TRBV15 and TRBJ1-4; D remains ambiguous. V lost 5 bases and J 4 bases, leaving 8 bases between the germline ends. The CDR3 sequence is 13 residues long. Germline CDR1 LNHNV, CDR2 YYDKDF (reference sequence). The CDR3 nucleotides read TGTGCCACCAGCGATCCATTTAATGAAAAACTGTTTTTT. Amino acid sequence: CATSDPFNEKLFF. Using reference TRBV15 and TRBJ1-4 for the parts outside the CDR3, the full variable domain is DAMVIQNPRYQVTQFGKPVTLSCSQTLNHNVMYWYQQKSSQAPKLLFHYYDKDFNNEADTPDNFQSRRPNTSFCFLDIRSPGLGDTAMYLCATSDPFNEKLFFGSGTQLSVL.

The J gene is TRBJ2-5, the V gene TRBV7-6; TRBD1 matches 10 bases. The CDR3 runs to 14 residues. Germline loops: CDR1 SGHVS, CDR2 FNYEAQ. Trimming removed 6 bases from V and 4 bases from J; junction bases left unmatched: 5. The CDR3 DNA reads as TGTGCCAGCAGGGGCCGGGACAGGGGAGAGACCCAGTACTTC. It encodes CASRGRDRGETQYF. Full variable domain (rest looked up from reference TRBV7-6 and TRBJ2-5): GAGVSQSPRYKVTKRGQDVALRCDPISGHVSLYWYRQALGQGPEFLTYFNYEAQQDKSGLPNDRFSAERPEGSISTLTIQRTEQRDSAMYRCASRGRDRGETQYFGPGTRLLVL.

The chain has TRBV6-1 and TRBJ2-5, with D tentatively TRBD2 (6 bases). V was trimmed by 2 bases and J by 5 bases, leaving 18 bases between them. Germline values: CDR1 MNHNS, CDR2 SASEGT. CDR3 length: 16 residues. CDR3 residues: CASSEPSSVFLETQYF. The DNA of the CDR3 is TGTGCCAGCAGTGAACCGTCTAGCGTATTCCTTGAGACCCAGTACTTC.

This sequence joins TRBV6-5 and TRBJ2-3; D ambiguous. Trimming removed 0 bases from V and 0 bases from J, with 10 bases in between. Per the germline V gene, CDR1 is MNHEY and CDR2 is SVGAGI. The CDR3 extends over 16 amino acids. The CDR3 DNA reads TGTGCCAGCAGTTACTCACAGCCAAGGAGCACAGATACGCAGTATTTT. Protein product: CASSYSQPRSTDTQYF.

This clonotype occurred a few times. V usage is TRBV27 and J usage is TRBJ2-3; 15 bases fit TRBD2. Germline CDR1 reads MNHEY; CDR2 reads SMNVEV (reference sequence). The ends lost 5 bases at V and 4 bases at J; junction bases unmatched: 10. The length of the CDR3 is 18 residues. CDR3 in amino acids: CASSGPGTSGRLPDTQYF. DNA for the CDR3: TGTGCCAGCAGTGGGCCCGGGACTAGCGGGAGGTTACCAGATACGCAGTATTTT.